Listed below are T cell receptor beta chains from one sample, sequenced in a study of OX40 agonist ivuxolimab in advanced cancers. Repertoires were generated with immunoSEQ multiplex PCR, while TCRdb's copy carries only in-frame clones and drops some. Among 87,000 or so clones listed, about 86% were seen once. Sequencing used CD4+ or CD8+ T cells sorted from blood, obtained in a trial of the OX40 agonist ivuxolimab. These TCRs come from an adult with an advanced solid tumor such as melanoma, head and neck, liver or kidney cancer. The CDR3 runs from the conserved cysteine through the conserved F or W. The D gene is left open where the match is weak. Size is stated for part of the rows, as once, few or many counts, or as a class when the clone is expanded.

abundance,v_gene,j_gene,d_gene,CDR3aa,CDR3nt
once,TRBV4-3,TRBJ1-4,NA,CASSQDVQSAKLFF,TGCGCCAGCAGCCAAGATGTGCAGTCTGCAAAACTGTTTTTT
NA,TRBV4-3,TRBJ2-7,TRBD2,CASSQGPAGDREQYF,TGCGCCAGCAGCCAAGGTCCAGCGGGAGATCGGGAGCAGTACTTC
NA,TRBV30,TRBJ2-3,TRBD2,CAWSVRGGGGTDTQYF,TGTGCCTGGAGTGTACGCGGCGGGGGGGGGACAGATACGCAGTATTTT
NA,TRBV27,TRBJ2-2,TRBD2,CASKRLADPNTGELFF,TGTGCCAGCAAAAGACTAGCAGATCCGAACACCGGGGAGCTGTTTTTT
NA,TRBV7-8,TRBJ1-3,NA,CASSLSDYSGNTIYF,TGTGCCAGCAGCTTAAGCGACTACTCTGGAAACACCATATATTTT
NA,TRBV15,TRBJ1-4,NA,CATSRDRVGTNEKLFF,TGTGCCACCAGCAGAGACAGGGTTGGCACTAATGAAAAACTGTTTTTT
NA,TRBV9,TRBJ2-1,TRBD1,CASSLTNRGYYNEQFF,TGTGCCAGCAGCTTAACGAACAGGGGGTACTACAATGAGCAGTTCTTC
NA,TRBV7-2,TRBJ2-7,TRBD2,CASSLVGGTSSYEQYF,TGTGCCAGCAGCTTAGTTGGTGGGACTAGCTCCTACGAGCAGTACTTC
NA,TRBV11-2,TRBJ2-7,NA,CASSLEVQSYEQYF,TGTGCCAGCAGCTTAGAGGTTCAATCCTACGAGCAGTACTTC
once,TRBV11-2,TRBJ2-7,NA,CASSSQAGRLYEQYF,TGTGCCAGCAGCTCTCAGGCGGGCAGGCTCTACGAGCAGTACTTC
NA,TRBV11-2,TRBJ1-1,NA,CASSLNRDGTEAFF,TGTGCCAGCAGCTTAAACAGGGATGGGACTGAAGCTTTCTTT
once,TRBV18,TRBJ2-6,TRBD1,CASSPDRVGSGANVLTF,TGTGCCAGCTCACCTGACAGGGTAGGCTCTGGGGCCAACGTCCTGACTTTC
NA,TRBV19,TRBJ1-4,NA,CASSAGLPLEKLFF,TGTGCCAGTAGTGCGGGCCTCCCCCTTGAAAAACTGTTTTTT
NA,TRBV21-1,TRBJ1-2,NA,CASSRDRGSNYGYTF,TGTGCCAGCAGCAGGGACAGGGGATCGAACTATGGCTACACCTTC
NA,TRBV29-1,TRBJ2-7,NA,CSVAQGYEQYF,TGCAGCGTTGCCCAGGGCTACGAGCAGTACTTC
NA,TRBV7-8,TRBJ2-5,NA,CASSLGTFQETQYF,TGTGCCAGCAGCTTAGGGACGTTCCAAGAGACCCAGTACTTC
NA,TRBV5-1,TRBJ2-7,TRBD1,CASSSSGTGSNEQYF,TGCGCCAGCAGCTCGTCCGGGACAGGGAGCAACGAGCAGTACTTC
NA,TRBV29-1,TRBJ2-3,NA,CSVVRGADTQYF,TGCAGCGTTGTAAGGGGGGCAGATACGCAGTATTTT
NA,TRBV6-6,TRBJ1-1,TRBD1,CASSNRGTGEAFF,TGTGCCAGCAGTAACCGGGGGACAGGTGAAGCTTTCTTT
NA,TRBV5-1,TRBJ2-7,NA,CAGSSGPSYEQYF,TGCGCCGGCAGCTCGGGGCCCTCCTACGAGCAGTACTTC
NA,TRBV7-9,TRBJ2-1,NA,CASSPPGRSHNEQFF,TGTGCCAGCAGCCCACCGGGACGATCTCACAATGAGCAGTTCTTC
NA,TRBV6-5,TRBJ2-3,TRBD2,CASSYRGGGTDTQYF,TGTGCCAGCAGTTACCGGGGGGGCGGCACAGATACGCAGTATTTT
NA,TRBV6-4,TRBJ2-3,NA,CASSPRTGAQTQYF,TGTGCCAGCAGTCCTCGAACCGGGGCCCAAACGCAGTATTTT
NA,TRBV13,TRBJ1-2,TRBD1,CASSNTRQGASYGYTF,TGTGCCAGCAGCAATACGCGACAGGGGGCTTCGTATGGCTACACCTTC
NA,TRBV30,TRBJ2-1,TRBD2,CAWSVRGLAGYNEQFF,TGTGCCTGGAGTGTTCGCGGTCTAGCGGGCTACAATGAGCAGTTCTTC
once,TRBV2,TRBJ2-1,NA,CASSIIGPSYNEQFF,TGTGCCAGCAGCATAATAGGGCCCTCCTACAATGAGCAGTTCTTC
NA,TRBV5-4,TRBJ1-3,TRBD1,CASSFGQGDSGNTIYF,TGTGCCAGCAGCTTCGGACAGGGGGATTCTGGAAACACCATATATTTT
NA,TRBV7-6,TRBJ1-4,NA,CASSLAIHEKLFF,TGTGCCAGCAGCTTAGCTATTCATGAAAAACTGTTTTTT
NA,TRBV2,TRBJ1-1,NA,CASNRVGTTEAFF,TGTGCCAGCAACAGGGTGGGGACCACTGAAGCTTTCTTT
NA,TRBV19,TRBJ2-7,TRBD2,CASSIRRGTSVYEQYF,TGTGCCAGTAGTATCCGTCGCGGGACTAGCGTTTACGAGCAGTACTTC
NA,TRBV7-4,TRBJ1-6,NA,CASRTDSVGPLHF,TGTGCCAGCAGGACGGACAGTGTGGGACCCCTCCACTTT